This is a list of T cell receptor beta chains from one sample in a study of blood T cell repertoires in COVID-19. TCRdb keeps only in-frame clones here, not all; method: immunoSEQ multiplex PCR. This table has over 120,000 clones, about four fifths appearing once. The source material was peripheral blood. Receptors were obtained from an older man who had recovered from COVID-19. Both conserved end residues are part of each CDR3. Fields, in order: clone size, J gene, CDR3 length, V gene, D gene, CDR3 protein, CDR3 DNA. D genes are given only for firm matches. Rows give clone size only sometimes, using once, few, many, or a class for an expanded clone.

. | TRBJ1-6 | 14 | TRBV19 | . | CASSISSPDSPLHF | TGTGCCAGTAGTATAAGCTCTCCCGATTCACCCCTCCACTTT
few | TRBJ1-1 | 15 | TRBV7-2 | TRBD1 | CASSSESGQFSEAFF | TGTGCCAGCAGCTCCGAATCGGGACAGTTCTCTGAAGCTTTCTTT
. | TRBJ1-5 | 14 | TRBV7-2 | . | CASSLSSHNQPQHF | TGTGCCAGCAGCTTGTCCAGTCACAATCAGCCCCAGCATTTT
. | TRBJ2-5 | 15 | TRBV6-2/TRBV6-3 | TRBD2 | CASSGTSGGKETQYF | TGTGCCAGCAGTGGGACTAGCGGGGGAAAAGAGACCCAGTACTTC
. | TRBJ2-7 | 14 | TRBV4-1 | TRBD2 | CASSHRTSGYEQYF | TGCGCCAGCAGCCACCGGACTAGCGGTTACGAGCAGTACTTC
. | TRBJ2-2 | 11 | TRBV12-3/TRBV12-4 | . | CASSRTGELFF | TGTGCCAGCAGTCGCACCGGGGAGCTGTTTTTT
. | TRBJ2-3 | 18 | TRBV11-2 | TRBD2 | CASSLAPGLAWPQFWQYF | TGTGCCAGCAGCTTGGCTCCGGGACTAGCATGGCCTCAGTTTTGGCAGTATTTT
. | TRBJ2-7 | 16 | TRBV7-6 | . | CASSPQADRFSYEQYF | TGTGCCAGCAGCCCCCAAGCGGACCGTTTCTCCTACGAGCAGTACTTC
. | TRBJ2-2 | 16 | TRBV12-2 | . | CASRPSGTPNTGELFF | TGTGCAAGTCGCCCTTCCGGGACTCCGAACACCGGGGAGCTGTTTTTT
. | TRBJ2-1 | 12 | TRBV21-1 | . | CASTLLVPGQFF | TGTGCCAGCACCCTACTAGTCCCGGGGCAGTTCTTC
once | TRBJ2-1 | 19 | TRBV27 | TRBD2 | CASSLRRLAGPTSYNEQFF | TGTGCCAGCAGTTTAAGGAGACTAGCGGGACCTACTTCCTACAATGAGCAGTTCTTC
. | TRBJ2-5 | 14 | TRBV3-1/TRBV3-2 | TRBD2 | CASSNRDPWGGQYF | TGTGCCAGCAGCAACCGGGACCCGTGGGGGGGCCAGTACTTC
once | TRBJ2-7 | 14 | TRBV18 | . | CASSPETNSYEQYF | TGTGCCAGCTCACCAGAGACAAACTCCTACGAGCAGTACTTC
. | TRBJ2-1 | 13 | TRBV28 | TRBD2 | CASVLAGNNEQFF | TGTGCCAGCGTCCTAGCGGGGAACAATGAGCAGTTCTTC
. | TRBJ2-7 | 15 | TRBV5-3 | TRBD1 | CARSPTGEDSYEQYF | TGTGCCAGAAGCCCGACAGGGGAAGACTCCTACGAGCAGTACTTC
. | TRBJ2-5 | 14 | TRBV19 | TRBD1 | CASSTTGGEETQYF | TGTGCCAGTAGTACGACAGGGGGGGAAGAGACCCAGTACTTC
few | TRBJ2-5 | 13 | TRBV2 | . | CASSSSGQETQYF | TGTGCCAGCAGTAGTAGCGGCCAAGAGACCCAGTACTTC
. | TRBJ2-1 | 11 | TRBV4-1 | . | CASSTGHEQFF | TGCGCCAGCAGTACTGGGCATGAGCAGTTCTTC
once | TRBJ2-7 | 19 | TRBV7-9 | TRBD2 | CASSSRSRGGLGAFHEQYF | TGTGCCAGCAGCTCCCGGAGTCGGGGCGGACTAGGCGCCTTTCACGAGCAGTACTTC
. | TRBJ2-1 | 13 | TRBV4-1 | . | CASSQGLVNEQFF | TGCGCCAGCAGCCAAGGGCTAGTCAATGAGCAGTTCTTC
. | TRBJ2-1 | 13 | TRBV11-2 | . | CASTALRRNFFFF | TGTGCCAGCACCGCCCTCCGGAGGAATTTTTTTTTCTTC
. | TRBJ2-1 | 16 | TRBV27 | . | CASRLQGTRGDNEQFF | TGTGCCAGCAGGTTACAGGGGACTAGGGGGGACAATGAGCAGTTCTTC
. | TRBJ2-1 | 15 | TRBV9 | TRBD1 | CASSGTGFPYNEQFF | TGTGCCAGCAGCGGGACAGGGTTTCCCTACAATGAGCAGTTCTTC
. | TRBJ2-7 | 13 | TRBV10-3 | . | CATGGTEIYEQYF | TGTGCCACCGGAGGGACAGAGATCTACGAGCAGTACTTC
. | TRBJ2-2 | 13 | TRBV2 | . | CASTTENTGELFF | TGTGCCAGCACTACAGAGAACACCGGGGAGCTGTTTTTT
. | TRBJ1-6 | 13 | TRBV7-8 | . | CASSLRGNSPLHF | TGTGCCAGCAGCTTAAGGGGAAATTCACCCCTCCACTTT
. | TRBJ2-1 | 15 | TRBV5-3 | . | CARSLIRWSCGEQFF | TGTGCCAGAAGCTTGATTAGATGGTCATGCGGGGAGCAGTTCTTC
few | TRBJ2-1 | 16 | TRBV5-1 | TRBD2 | CASSSLAGQGDNEQFF | TGCGCCAGCAGCTCCTTAGCGGGCCAAGGAGACAATGAGCAGTTCTTC
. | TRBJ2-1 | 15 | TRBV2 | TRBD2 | CASSPKGTRGDEQFF | TGTGCCAGCAGTCCAAAAGGGACTAGGGGGGATGAGCAGTTCTTC
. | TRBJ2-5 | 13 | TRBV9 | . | CASSVGSGGTQYF | TGTGCCAGCAGCGTCGGGAGTGGCGGGACCCAGTACTTC
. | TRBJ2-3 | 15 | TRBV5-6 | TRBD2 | CASRPVGGDTDTQYF | TGTGCCAGCAGGCCCGTGGGGGGGGACACAGATACGCAGTATTTT